One sample yielded the 32 T cell receptor beta chains listed below, sequenced in a study of early T cells in non-severe SARS-CoV-2 infection. TCRdb passed the 5' RACE reads through MiXCR, listing each CDR3 protein once. The sample yields tens of thousands of distinct CDR3 sequences, under 7.5% seen once. Sequencing input: whole blood. The receptors were sampled from an adult who was a healthcare worker with PCR-confirmed SARS-CoV-2 infection or an uninfected control (not recorded which).

This clonotype showed up just a few times. The chain links TRBV4-2 to TRBJ2-3, with no clear D. CDR3 length: 15 amino acids. In germline, CDR1 is LGHNA, CDR2 YNFKEQ. V lost 0 bases and J 7 bases, leaving 14 bases between the germline ends. This CDR3 is CASSQDRQAPYTQYF. CDR3 sequence (DNA): TGTGCCAGCAGCCAAGATCGGCAGGCCCCTTATACGCAGTATTTT.

This clonotype was found a few times. The CDR3 nucleotides read TGCGCCAGCAGGTTCGGGGATTCACCCCTCCACTTT. Its protein product is CASRFGDSPLHF. J is TRBJ1-6 and V is TRBV10-2; D not certain. The V end lost 6 bases, the J end lost 8 bases, and 8 bases lay between the germline ends. There are 12 residues in the CDR3. Per the germline V gene, CDR1 is WSHSY and CDR2 is SAAADI.

V usage is TRBV3-1 and J usage is TRBJ2-3; D is possibly TRBD2 (6 bases). Trimming removed 4 bases at V and 3 bases at J, with 11 bases between. This CDR3 has 14 amino acids. CDR1 and CDR2 from the germline V gene are LGHDT and YNNKEL (reference sequence). CDR3 nucleotide sequence: TGTGCCAGCAGCCTTCCGGGGGAGACAGATACGCAGTATTTT. This translates into CASSLPGETDTQYF.

This clonotype appeared a few times. This rearrangement joins TRBV7-2 to TRBJ1-5; TRBD1 matches 8 bases. The ends lost 5 bases at V and 7 bases at J; junction bases unmatched: 10. Germline-derived CDR1 and CDR2 are SGHTA and FQGNSA. This CDR3 has 15 amino acids. The CDR3 sequence is CASSVRAGGLQPQHF. In DNA form, the CDR3 reads TGTGCCAGCAGCGTACGGGCAGGGGGCCTCCAGCCCCAGCATTTT.

This clonotype has more than one count but fewer than ten. This chain connects TRBV28 to TRBJ2-3; D remains unclear. V lost 5 bases to trimming and J lost 4 bases, with 13 bases between them. The CDR3 covers 14 residues. CDR1 MDHEN and CDR2 SYDVKM come from the germline V gene. The CDR3 nucleotides are TGTGCCAGCAGTCCCCCCCACCGGCCAGATACGCAGTATTTT. Its translation: CASSPPHRPDTQYF. The entire variable domain, with the rest obtained from reference TRBV28 and TRBJ2-3, is as follows: DVKVTQSSRYLVKRTGEKVFLECVQDMDHENMFWYRQDPGLGLRLIYFSYDVKMKEKGDIPEGYSVSREKKERFSLILESASTNQTSMYLCASSPPHRPDTQYFGPGTRLTVL.

As concerns this clonotype: A junction end diverges from the germline sequence, so it may reflect a read error. This sequence joins TRBV7-9 and TRBJ1-1; D is perhaps TRBD1 (5 bases). The CDR3 runs 13 residues. Germline CDR1 is SEHNR and CDR2 is FQNEAQ (reference sequence). This CDR3 is CASSLERGTEVFF. The CDR3 DNA reads TGTGCCAGCAGCTTAGAGAGAGGGACTGAAGTTTTCTTT.

A few counts support this clonotype. V usage is TRBV5-1 and J usage is TRBJ2-5; 9 bases map to TRBD2. With 3 bases clipped from V and 5 bases from J, the junction kept 14 bases outside the gene matches. The CDR3 sequence is 17 residues long. Germline V gives CDR1 SGHRS, CDR2 YFSETQ. CDR3 loop: CASSSYRSLAGTETQYF. The CDR3 nucleotides read TGCGCCAGCAGCTCCTACCGGAGCCTAGCGGGGACGGAGACCCAGTACTTC.

CDR3 DNA sequence: TGTGCCAGCAGTGACGCCCCAGCGGGGGGCAAAGAGACCCAGTACTTC. As protein: CASSDAPAGGKETQYF. The chain uses TRBV2 and TRBJ2-5, with TRBD2 matching 9 bases. Unmatched junction bases numbered 8, after V lost 3 bases and J lost 3 bases. CDR1 and CDR2 from the germline V gene are SNHLY and FYNNEI. The CDR3 covers 16 residues.

There are many counts of this clonotype. This chain links TRBV6-6 with TRBJ1-3, with D perhaps TRBD1 (5 bases). Germline V CDR1 and CDR2: MNHNY, SVGAGI (reference sequence). This CDR3 is built from 17 residues. Trimming pared 6 bases from V and 0 bases from J, leaving 18 bases between. The CDR3 spells CASRDSRGQGSGNTIYF. The CDR3 DNA reads as TGTGCCAGCAGGGACTCTCGGGGTCAGGGCTCTGGAAACACCATATATTTT.

On this clonotype itself: It may be a read error: a sequence one base away is much more abundant. The chain carries TRBV5-1 and TRBJ1-2, with a tentative D call TRBD1 (6 bases). The CDR3 runs to 13 residues. CDR1 and CDR2 from the germline V gene are SGHRS and YFSETQ. The CDR3 sequence: CTSSWTAMYGYTF. Written as DNA, the CDR3 is TGCACCAGCAGCTGGACAGCGATGTATGGCTACACCTTC.

The gene calls are TRBV6-1 and TRBJ1-2; D unclear. Trimming left V 4 bases short and J 4 bases short, with 10 bases between. This CDR3 is 13 amino acids long. The germline CDR1 and CDR2 sequences are MNHNS and SASEGT. In DNA, the CDR3 is TGTGCCAGCAGTGCCTCCACGGGCTATGGCTACACCTTC. It codes for CASSASTGYGYTF.

The V and J genes are TRBV6-5 and TRBJ2-5; D may be TRBD1 (5 bases). CDR1 MNHEY and CDR2 SVGAGI come from the germline V gene. This CDR3 contains 14 residues. V was pared by 0 bases and J by 4 bases, with 9 bases between. CDR3 nucleotides: TGTGCCAGCAGTTACTCGACAGAAGCAGAGACCCAGTACTTC. Amino acid sequence: CASSYSTEAETQYF.

This clonotype occurred a few times. The V call is TRBV4-2, the J call TRBJ1-6; 9 nucleotides agree with TRBD1. V lost 1 base, J lost 6 bases, and 4 bases stayed unmatched. This CDR3 spans 16 amino acids. Germline lookup yields CDR1 LGHNA and CDR2 YNFKEQ. The CDR3 sequence: CASSQAQGQGNSPLHF. In DNA form, the CDR3 reads TGTGCCAGCAGCCAAGCCCAGGGACAGGGTAATTCACCCCTCCACTTT.

This clonotype was detected a few times. J is TRBJ1-2 and V is TRBV27, with 8 bases aligning to TRBD1. CDR1 is MNHEY and CDR2 is SMNVEV in the germline V gene (reference sequence). J was trimmed by 5 bases and V by 2 bases; bases with no gene match: 4. The CDR3 loop spans 14 amino acids. Written as DNA, the CDR3 is TGTGCCAGCAGTTTAGGGACAGGATTTTATGGCTACACCTTC. This sequence encodes CASSLGTGFYGYTF.

This clonotype has a count of ten or more. The chain recombines TRBV3-1 with TRBJ2-5; D is undetermined. V was pared by 4 bases and J by 2 bases, with 11 bases between. CDR1 is LGHDT and CDR2 is YNNKEL in the germline V gene (reference sequence). The CDR3 is 14 residues long. Here the CDR3 reads CASSPFGRQETQYF. CDR3 DNA: TGTGCCAGCAGCCCCTTCGGAAGGCAAGAGACCCAGTACTTC.

This clonotype was seen ten or more times. The chain employs TRBV6-2 or TRBV6-3 and TRBJ2-4; D unresolved. CDR1 MNHEY and CDR2 SVGEGT come from the germline V gene. This CDR3 comprises 14 residues. Trimming took off 1 base at V and 6 bases at J, with 10 bases between the two ends. CDR3 loop: CASSYWARGNIQYF. For the CDR3, the DNA is TGTGCCAGCAGTTACTGGGCGCGTGGAAACATTCAGTACTTC.

The V call is TRBV24-1, the J call TRBJ2-3, with 11 bases fitting TRBD1. Germline CDR1 is KGHDR and CDR2 is SFDVKD. The CDR3 is made up of 15 amino acids. With V trimmed by 4 bases and J by 6 bases, 5 bases remained unmatched. CDR3 DNA: TGTGCCACCAGTGACTGGACAGGGGGCTTGGATACGCAGTATTTT. Protein product: CATSDWTGGLDTQYF.

Ten or more counts support this clonotype. This rearrangement joins TRBV3-1 to TRBJ1-2, with unresolved D. Germline V gene sequence: CDR1 LGHDT, CDR2 YNNKEL (reference sequence). The CDR3 has 14 residues. With 1 base removed from V and 3 bases from J, the gap between germline ends came to 9 bases. The CDR3 loop is CASSQGERYYGYTF. In DNA form, the CDR3 reads TGTGCCAGCAGCCAAGGGGAACGGTACTATGGCTACACCTTC.

There are a few counts of this clonotype. The V gene is TRBV5-4, the J gene TRBJ2-3, with D unresolved. This CDR3 spans 18 amino acids. Trimming took off 3 bases at V and 1 base at J, with 21 bases between the two ends. Germline CDR1 SGHNT, CDR2 YYREEE (reference sequence). CDR3 amino acids: CASSSVSSPTTGTDTQYF. In nucleotides, the CDR3 is TGTGCCAGCAGCTCCGTATCAAGCCCAACGACGGGCACAGATACGCAGTATTTT.

This clonotype has more than one count but fewer than ten. The chain links TRBV19 to TRBJ1-3; the match to TRBD1 covers 7 bases. The CDR3 totals 16 residues. The V segment lost 5 bases and the J segment 2 bases; nucleotides outside the gene matches: 9. Germline loops: CDR1 LNHDA, CDR2 SQIVND (reference sequence). This CDR3 reads CASSLDRVATGNTIYF. CDR3 coding DNA: TGTGCCAGTAGTCTCGACAGGGTTGCGACTGGAAACACCATATATTTT.

This clonotype has ten or more counts. V usage is TRBV7-8 and J usage is TRBJ1-1; 9 positions agree with TRBD1. Unmatched junction bases numbered 5, after V lost 1 base and J lost 5 bases. CDR3 length: 15 amino acids. Germline V gives CDR1 SGHVS, CDR2 FQNEAQ. The CDR3 is CASSLVTGGATEAFF. The CDR3, as DNA: TGTGCCAGCAGCTTAGTTACAGGGGGCGCGACTGAAGCTTTCTTT.

The V and J genes are TRBV4-2 and TRBJ2-2, with D unclear. The V gene lost 4 bases and the J gene lost 7 bases, with 10 bases spanning the gap. The CDR3 runs 13 residues. Germline CDR1 LGHNA, CDR2 YNFKEQ. In DNA form, the CDR3 reads TGTGCCAGCAGCCGGGATCGGAACGGGGAGCTGTTTTTT. Its protein is CASSRDRNGELFF.

This sequence joins TRBV3-1 and TRBJ2-5, with D perhaps matching TRBD2 (6 bases). This CDR3 is built from 15 residues. Germline assignment: CDR1 LGHDT and CDR2 YNNKEL (reference sequence). V shed 3 bases and J shed 3 bases, with 14 bases lying between them. CDR3 coding DNA: TGTGCCAGCAGCCATCCAATTGGGGGGAAAGAGACCCAGTACTTC. Residues: CASSHPIGGKETQYF.

The chain couples TRBV5-1 to TRBJ2-5; D is unclear. V lost 8 bases, J lost 2 bases, and 16 bases lay in between. Germline-derived CDR1 and CDR2 are SGHRS and YFSETQ. This CDR3 spans 14 amino acids. The CDR3 protein is CASNMPSDQETQYF. The CDR3 nucleotides read TGCGCCAGTAACATGCCCAGCGATCAAGAGACCCAGTACTTC.

V and J are TRBV11-2 and TRBJ2-7; 7 bases fit TRBD1. From germline, CDR1 is SGHAT and CDR2 FQNNGV. The CDR3 spans 15 residues. With V trimmed by 5 bases and J by 2 bases, 9 bases remained unmatched. The CDR3: CASSPITGQTYEQYF. CDR3 nucleotide sequence: TGTGCCAGCAGCCCGATAACGGGACAGACCTACGAGCAGTACTTC.

The sample holds many counts of this clonotype. This rearrangement joins TRBV15 to TRBJ1-6; 7 bases fit TRBD1. The CDR3 runs 15 residues. Germline CDR1 LNHNV, CDR2 YYDKDF (reference sequence). V trimming: 0 bases; J trimming: 9 bases; junction bases outside the gene matches: 5. CDR3 loop: CATSRDRGFLSPLHF. The CDR3 DNA sequence: TGTGCCACCAGCAGAGACAGGGGGTTTCTTTCACCCCTCCACTTT.

The V call is TRBV12-3 or TRBV12-4, the J call TRBJ2-6; D is perhaps TRBD1 or TRBD2 (5 bases each). CDR3 length: 15 amino acids. V was shortened by 3 bases and J by 0 bases, with 6 bases between the two germline ends. The DNA of the CDR3 is TGTGCCAGCAGTTTGGGGGTCTCTGGGGCCAACGTCCTGACTTTC. Translation gives CASSLGVSGANVLTF.

This clonotype was counted at least ten times. The CDR3 coding sequence is TGTGCCAGCAGCCTACGACAGGGGAGCACAGATACGCAGTATTTT. Translating gives CASSLRQGSTDTQYF. The chain links TRBV5-5 to TRBJ2-3, with 8 nucleotides matching TRBD1. Per the germline V gene, CDR1 is SGHKS and CDR2 is YYEKEE (reference sequence). V gave up 4 bases and J gave up 0 bases; unmatched junction bases: 4. This CDR3 spans 15 amino acids.

In this sample, this clonotype turned up many times. The gene calls are TRBV21-1 and TRBJ1-2; TRBD1 reflects the table's D call only, with no check against the DNA. TRBV21-1 is recorded as a pseudogene. This CDR3 is 11 amino acids long. The CDR3 here is CASRSRDGYTF. In nucleotides, the CDR3 is TGTGCCAGCAGGTCCAGGGATGGCTACACCTTC.

This clonotype came up many times. The genes are TRBV4-2 and TRBJ2-5, with 7 bases that match TRBD1. There are 13 residues in the CDR3. Germline loops: CDR1 LGHNA, CDR2 YNFKEQ. V lost 6 bases, J lost 1 base, and 2 bases stayed unmatched. In nucleotides, the CDR3 is TGTGCCAGCAGAGGGACAGCCCAAGAGACCCAGTACTTC. This codes for CASRGTAQETQYF.

This clonotype has a count of ten or more. V and J are TRBV11-2 and TRBJ2-1; D assignment may be TRBD1 or TRBD2 (5 bases each). Germline CDR1 reads SGHAT; CDR2 reads FQNNGV. The CDR3 sequence is 14 residues long. V was trimmed by 5 bases and J by 8 bases, leaving 16 bases between them. CDR3 in amino acids: CASSRGEGTDEQFF. CDR3 nucleotide sequence: TGTGCCAGCAGCAGAGGGGAAGGGACGGATGAGCAGTTCTTC. The full variable domain, completed using reference TRBV11-2 and TRBJ2-1, is EAGVAQSPRYKIIEKRQSVAFWCNPISGHATLYWYQQILGQGPKLLIQFQNNGVVDDSQLPKDRFSAERLKGVDSTLKIQPAKLEDSAVYLCASSRGEGTDEQFFGPGTRLTVL.

This clonotype has a count of ten or more. This sequence joins TRBV28 and TRBJ2-5; D is undetermined. Germline CDR1 MDHEN, CDR2 SYDVKM. CDR3 length: 13 residues. The V end lost 3 bases, the J end lost 2 bases, and 7 bases lay between the germline ends. The CDR3 DNA reads as TGTGCCAGCAGTTTGGCATTTCAAGAGACCCAGTACTTC. Protein sequence: CASSLAFQETQYF.